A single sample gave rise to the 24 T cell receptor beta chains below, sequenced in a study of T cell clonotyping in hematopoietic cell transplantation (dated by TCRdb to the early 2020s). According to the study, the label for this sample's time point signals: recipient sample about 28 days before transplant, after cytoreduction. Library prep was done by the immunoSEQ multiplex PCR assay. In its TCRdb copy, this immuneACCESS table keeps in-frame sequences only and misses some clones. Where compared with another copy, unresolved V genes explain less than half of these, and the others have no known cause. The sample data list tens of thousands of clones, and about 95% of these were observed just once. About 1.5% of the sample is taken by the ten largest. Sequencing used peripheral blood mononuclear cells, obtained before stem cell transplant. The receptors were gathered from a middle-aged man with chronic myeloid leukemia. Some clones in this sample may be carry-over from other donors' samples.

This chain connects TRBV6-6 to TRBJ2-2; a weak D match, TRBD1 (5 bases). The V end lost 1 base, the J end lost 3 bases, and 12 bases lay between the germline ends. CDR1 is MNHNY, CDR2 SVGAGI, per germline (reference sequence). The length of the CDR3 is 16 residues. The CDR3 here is CASSYFFGRDTGELFF. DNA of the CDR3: TGTGCCAGCAGTTACTTCTTCGGCAGGGACACCGGGGAGCTGTTTTTT.

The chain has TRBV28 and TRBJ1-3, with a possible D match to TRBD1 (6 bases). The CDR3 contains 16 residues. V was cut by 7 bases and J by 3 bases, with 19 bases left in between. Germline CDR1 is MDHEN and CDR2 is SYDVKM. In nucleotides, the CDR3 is TGTGCCAGCATTGCGGGGGGCGACGGCTTTGGAAACACCATATATTTT. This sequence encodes CASIAGGDGFGNTIYF.

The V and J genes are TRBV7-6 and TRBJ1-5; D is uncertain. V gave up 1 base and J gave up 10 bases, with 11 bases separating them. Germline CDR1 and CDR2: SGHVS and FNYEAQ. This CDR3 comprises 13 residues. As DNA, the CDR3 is TGTGCCAGCAGCTTAGGAGGGAGTAGACCCCAGCATTTT. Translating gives CASSLGGSRPQHF.

The DNA of the CDR3 is TGCGCCAGCAGCCAAGATACGGACGGAGCCTTCTCAACTAATGAAAAACTGTTTTTT. Translating it yields CASSQDTDGAFSTNEKLFF. The chain combines TRBV4-1 with TRBJ1-4; D not certain. This CDR3 is built from 19 residues. Trimming took 0 bases from V and 0 from J, leaving 17 bases between them. The germline CDR1 and CDR2 sequences are MGHRA and YSYEKL.

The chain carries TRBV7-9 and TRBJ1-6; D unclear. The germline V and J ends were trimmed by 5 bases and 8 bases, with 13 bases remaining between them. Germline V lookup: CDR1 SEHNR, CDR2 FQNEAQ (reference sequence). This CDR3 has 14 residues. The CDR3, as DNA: TGTGCCAGCAGCCCGGGAAGCCCCCATTCACCCCTCCACTTT. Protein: CASSPGSPHSPLHF.

This chain's CDR3 is CASSLAGHFTYEQYF. CDR3 nucleotides: TGTGCCAGTAGTTTAGCGGGGCATTTTACCTACGAGCAGTACTTC. The rearrangement joins TRBV19 to TRBJ2-7; TRBD2 matches 8 bases. The trim removed 5 bases at V and 2 bases at J, leaving 8 bases unmatched. Germline V lookup: CDR1 LNHDA, CDR2 SQIVND (reference sequence). The CDR3 is 15 residues long.

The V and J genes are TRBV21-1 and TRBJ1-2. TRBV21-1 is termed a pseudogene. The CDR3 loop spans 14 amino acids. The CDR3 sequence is CASSSKRGPSGYTF. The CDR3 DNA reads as TGTGCCAGCAGCAGCAAGAGGGGCCCGTCTGGCTACACCTTC.

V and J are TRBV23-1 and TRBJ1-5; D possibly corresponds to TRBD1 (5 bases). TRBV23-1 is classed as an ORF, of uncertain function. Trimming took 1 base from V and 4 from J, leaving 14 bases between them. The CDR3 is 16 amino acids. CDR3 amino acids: CASSQFWRGPNQPQHF. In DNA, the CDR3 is TGCGCCAGCAGTCAATTTTGGAGGGGTCCTAATCAGCCCCAGCATTTT.

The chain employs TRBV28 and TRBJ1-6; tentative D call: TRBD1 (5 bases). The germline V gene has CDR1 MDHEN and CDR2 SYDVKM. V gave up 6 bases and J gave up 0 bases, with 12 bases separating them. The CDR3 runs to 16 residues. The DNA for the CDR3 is TGTGCCAGCAGGAGATGGAGGGGCTCCTATAATTCACCCCTCCACTTT. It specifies CASRRWRGSYNSPLHF.

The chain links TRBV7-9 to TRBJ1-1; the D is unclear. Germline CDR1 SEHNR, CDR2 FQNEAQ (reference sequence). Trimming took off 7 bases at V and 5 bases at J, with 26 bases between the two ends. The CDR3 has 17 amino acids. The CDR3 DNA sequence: TGTGCCAGCACACACCCTCGGGCTAGCACGGATGGGACTGAAGCTTTCTTT. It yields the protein CASTHPRASTDGTEAFF.

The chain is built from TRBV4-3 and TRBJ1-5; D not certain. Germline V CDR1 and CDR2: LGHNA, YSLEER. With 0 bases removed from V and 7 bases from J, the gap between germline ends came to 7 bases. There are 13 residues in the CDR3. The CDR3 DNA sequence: TGCGCCAGCAGCCAAGATCGGATCCAGCCCCAGCATTTT. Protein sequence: CASSQDRIQPQHF.

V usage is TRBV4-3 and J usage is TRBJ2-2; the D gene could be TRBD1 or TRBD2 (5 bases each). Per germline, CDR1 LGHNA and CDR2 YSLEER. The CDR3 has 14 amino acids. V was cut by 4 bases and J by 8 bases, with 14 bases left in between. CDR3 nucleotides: TGCGCCAGCAGCCCCGGAACTGGGGGTGGGGAGCTGTTTTTT. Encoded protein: CASSPGTGGGELFF.

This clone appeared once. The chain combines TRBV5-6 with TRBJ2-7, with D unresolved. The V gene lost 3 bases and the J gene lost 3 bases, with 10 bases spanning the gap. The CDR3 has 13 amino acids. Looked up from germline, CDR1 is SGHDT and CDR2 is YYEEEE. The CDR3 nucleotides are TGTGCCAGCAGCTCCCGGGCCCTCTACGAGCAGTACTTC. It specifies CASSSRALYEQYF. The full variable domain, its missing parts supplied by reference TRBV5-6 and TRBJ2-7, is DAGVTQSPTHLIKTRGQQVTLRCSPKSGHDTVSWYQQALGQGPQFIFQYYEEEERQRGNFPDRFSGHQFPNYSSELNVNALLLGDSALYLCASSSRALYEQYFGPGTRLTVT.

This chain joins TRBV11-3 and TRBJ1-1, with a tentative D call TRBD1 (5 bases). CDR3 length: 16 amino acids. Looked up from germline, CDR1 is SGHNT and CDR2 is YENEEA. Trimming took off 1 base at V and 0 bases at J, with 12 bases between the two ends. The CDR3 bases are TGTGCCAGCAGCTTAGTAGGATCAGGGATGAACACTGAAGCTTTCTTT. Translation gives CASSLVGSGMNTEAFF.

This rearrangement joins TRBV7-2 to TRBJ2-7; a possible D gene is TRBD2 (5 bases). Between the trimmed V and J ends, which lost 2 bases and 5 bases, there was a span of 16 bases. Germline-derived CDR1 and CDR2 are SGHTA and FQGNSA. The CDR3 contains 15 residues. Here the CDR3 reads CASSLSTSPPHEQYF. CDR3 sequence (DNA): TGTGCCAGCAGCTTATCCACTAGTCCCCCCCACGAGCAGTACTTC.

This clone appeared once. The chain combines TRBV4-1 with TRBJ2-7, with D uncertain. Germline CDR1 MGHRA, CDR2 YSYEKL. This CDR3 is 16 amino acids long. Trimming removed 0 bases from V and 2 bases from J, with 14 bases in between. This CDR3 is CASSQDRNLRAYEQYF. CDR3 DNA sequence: TGCGCCAGCAGCCAAGATAGAAACCTAAGAGCCTACGAGCAGTACTTC.

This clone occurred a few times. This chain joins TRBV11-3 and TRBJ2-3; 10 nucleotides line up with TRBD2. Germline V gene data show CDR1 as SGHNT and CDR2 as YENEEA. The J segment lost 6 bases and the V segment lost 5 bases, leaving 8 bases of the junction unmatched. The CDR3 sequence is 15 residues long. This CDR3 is CASSPGLAREDTQYF. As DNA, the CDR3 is TGTGCCAGCAGCCCGGGACTAGCGAGAGAGGATACGCAGTATTTT.

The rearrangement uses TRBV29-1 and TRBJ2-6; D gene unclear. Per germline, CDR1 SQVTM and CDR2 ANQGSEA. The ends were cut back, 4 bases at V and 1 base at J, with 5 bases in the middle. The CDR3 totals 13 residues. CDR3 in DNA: TGCAGCGTTGCTTCGTCTGGGGCCAACGTCCTGACTTTC. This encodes CSVASSGANVLTF.

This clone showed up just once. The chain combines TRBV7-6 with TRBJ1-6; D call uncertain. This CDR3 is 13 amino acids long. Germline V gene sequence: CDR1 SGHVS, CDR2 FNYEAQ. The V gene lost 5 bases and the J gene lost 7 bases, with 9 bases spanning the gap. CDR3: CASSPRTNSPLHF. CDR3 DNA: TGTGCCAGCAGCCCCCGGACGAATTCACCCCTCCACTTT.

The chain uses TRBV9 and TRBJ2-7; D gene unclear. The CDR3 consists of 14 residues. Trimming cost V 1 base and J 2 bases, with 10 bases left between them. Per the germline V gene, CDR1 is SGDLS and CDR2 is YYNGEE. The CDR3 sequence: CASSVSGIAYEQYF. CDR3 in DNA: TGTGCCAGCAGCGTAAGTGGGATTGCCTACGAGCAGTACTTC. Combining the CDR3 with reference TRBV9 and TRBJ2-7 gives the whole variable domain DSGVTQTPKHLITATGQRVTLRCSPRSGDLSVYWYQQSLDQGLQFLIQYYNGEERAKGNILERFSAQQFPDLHSELNLSSLELGDSALYFCASSVSGIAYEQYFGPGTRLTVT.

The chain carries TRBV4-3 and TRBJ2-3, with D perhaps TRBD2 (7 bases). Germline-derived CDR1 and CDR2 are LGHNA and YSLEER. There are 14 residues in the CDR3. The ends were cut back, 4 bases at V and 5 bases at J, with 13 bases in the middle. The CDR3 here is CASSRREGGDTQYF. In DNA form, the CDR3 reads TGCGCCAGCAGCCGGAGGGAGGGGGGAGATACGCAGTATTTT.

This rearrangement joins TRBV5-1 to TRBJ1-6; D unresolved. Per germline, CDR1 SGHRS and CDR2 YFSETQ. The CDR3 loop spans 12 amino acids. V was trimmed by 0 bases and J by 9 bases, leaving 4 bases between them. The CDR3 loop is CASSLVGSPLHF. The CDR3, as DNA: TGCGCCAGCAGCTTGGTAGGTTCACCCCTCCACTTT.

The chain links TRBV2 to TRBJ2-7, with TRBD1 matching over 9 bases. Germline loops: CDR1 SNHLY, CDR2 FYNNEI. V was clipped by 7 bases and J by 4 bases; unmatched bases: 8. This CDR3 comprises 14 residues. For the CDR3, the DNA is TGTGCCAGCACGCTGGGACAGGGTAGTTACGAGCAGTACTTC. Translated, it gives CASTLGQGSYEQYF.

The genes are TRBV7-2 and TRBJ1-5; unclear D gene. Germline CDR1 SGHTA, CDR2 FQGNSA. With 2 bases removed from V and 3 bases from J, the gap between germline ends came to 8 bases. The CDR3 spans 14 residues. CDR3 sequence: CASSLSVNNQPQHF. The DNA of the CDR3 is TGTGCCAGCAGCTTATCCGTCAACAATCAGCCCCAGCATTTT. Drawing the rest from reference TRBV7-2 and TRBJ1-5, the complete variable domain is GAGVSQSPSNKVTEKGKDVELRCDPISGHTALYWYRQSLGQGLEFLIYFQGNSAPDKSGLPSDRFSAERTGGSVSTLTIQRTQQEDSAVYLCASSLSVNNQPQHFGDGTRLSIL.